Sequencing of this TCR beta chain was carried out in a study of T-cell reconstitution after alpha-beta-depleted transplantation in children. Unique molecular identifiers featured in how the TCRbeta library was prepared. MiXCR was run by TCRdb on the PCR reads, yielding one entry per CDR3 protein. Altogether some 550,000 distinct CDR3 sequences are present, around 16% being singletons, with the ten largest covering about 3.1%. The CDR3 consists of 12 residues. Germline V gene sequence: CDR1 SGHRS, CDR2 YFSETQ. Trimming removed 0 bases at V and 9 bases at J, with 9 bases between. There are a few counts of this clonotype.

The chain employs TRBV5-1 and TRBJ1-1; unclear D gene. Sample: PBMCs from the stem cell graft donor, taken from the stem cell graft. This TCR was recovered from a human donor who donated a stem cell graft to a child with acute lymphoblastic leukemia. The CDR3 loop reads CASSLAMAQAFF. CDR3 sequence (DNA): TGCGCCAGCAGCTTGGCCATGGCCCAAGCTTTCTTT. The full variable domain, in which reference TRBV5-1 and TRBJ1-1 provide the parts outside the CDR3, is KAGVTQTPRYLIKTRGQQVTLSCSPISGHRSVSWYQQTPGQGLQFLFEYFSETQRNKGNFPGRFSGRQFSNSRSEMNVSTLELGDSALYLCASSLAMAQAFFGQGTRLTVV.